This T cell receptor (beta chain) is drawn from a study of shared clonotypes between healthy human individuals. Study-wide points: Genetic and exposure-history diversity was limited by the small donor number.

Trimming removed 4 bases from V and 9 bases from J; junction bases left unmatched: 4. The V gene's germline CDR1 is LNHDA and CDR2 SQIVND (reference sequence). The length of the CDR3 is 13 residues. A note on this clone: The antigen is unknown.

Ten immunoSEQ deep assay plates held the unsorted PBMC DNA. Assay: immunoSEQ multiplex PCR; the TCRdb copy retains only in-frame clones and omits some. This table has roughly 490,000 clones, 79% appearing once. Donors had no recently reported acute infections or vaccinations and were HIV-negative. This sequence was found in a woman in her thirties or forties in good health. Some clones in this sample may be carry-over from other donors' samples. The genes are TRBV19 and TRBJ2-1; 9 nucleotides line up with TRBD2. The source material was PBMCs. DNA of the CDR3: TGTGCCAGTAGTAGTAGCGGGAGCTTTGAGCAGTTCTTC. Amino acid sequence: CASSSSGSFEQFF.